This T cell receptor (beta chain) stems from a study of blood T cells in healthy people across ages. The germline V gene has CDR1 SQVTM and CDR2 ANQGSEA. CDR3 length equals 14 residues. V lost 6 bases and J lost 5; bases outside the gene matches: 12. Alongside a J-beta primer mix, a sample-barcoded 5' primer served in a second PCR lasting about 7 to 11 cycles. MiXCR, applied by TCRdb to the 5' RACE reads, yields one record per CDR3 protein. The repertoire has about 1.4 million distinct CDR3 sequences, 45% to 70% of them found once; the top ten carry 6.5% to 8.5%. The gene calls are TRBV29-1 and TRBJ2-5; 7 bases fit TRBD1. Sample: blood. The sequence was obtained from a man aged 18 to 35 in good health. The chain's CDR3 is CSVKTSDRWETQYF. CDR3 in DNA: TGCAGCGTCAAGACGTCGGACAGGTGGGAGACCCAGTACTTC.